This T cell receptor (beta chain) originates from a study of T cell responses to AZD1222 COVID-19 vaccine (dated by TCRdb to about 2021). Broadly, across the study: A total of about 250 trial participants underwent TCR sequencing, of whom about 200 had received two doses of AZD1222 and some 25 had received two doses of the MenACWY control vaccine. Trial participants were enrolled into age subgroups of 18-55, 56-69 and 70-plus years, which contained roughly 140, 27 and 60 TCR-sequenced participants, respectively.

Summary of the overall study and its limitations: Participants were mostly white British, with more females than males. The authors suggested clonal diversity may have been underestimated. Because no day 14 peak-response samples were available, the repertoires could be characterized only after the peak T cell response. The vaccine-associated CD4 TCRs covered the entire spike protein, and the dominant responses fell in regions 160-218 and 743-854. Conclusions about previously exposed vaccinees were limited because only six AZD1222 recipients were SARS-CoV-2 seropositive at baseline. The 56-69-year group was small, and its depth increase did not reach significance, likely because of low power. Reportedly, close to half of the unique spike-specific TCRs recognized epitopes lying outside the regions that are mutated in the B.1.351 and B.1.1.7 variants. A significant rise in spike-specific TCR breadth and depth was observed after two AZD1222 doses relative to day 0 and relative to MenACWY recipients.

The CDR3 regions of human TCRbeta chains were analyzed by immunosequencing. The authors' pipeline ran thus. Repertoire TCRs were matched against a reference library of SARS-CoV-2-specific TCRs generated with the MIRA antigen-specificity platform. Breadth meant the fraction of unique TCRs that were SARS-CoV-2-associated, whereas depth meant the fraction of total T cells that were SARS-CoV-2-associated. Using the MIRA data, every spike-specific TCR was mapped to the spike region that the TCR reacted to and assigned to either a CD4 or a CD8 class. Log10-transformed breadth and depth values were compared by one-way ANOVA with Sidak's multiple comparisons tests. As stored in TCRdb, this immuneACCESS dataset retains in-frame rearrangements with V and J assigned. A fraction of the clones does not appear; measured against another copy, unresolved V genes explain less than half of the discrepancy, and the remainder lacks a known reason. V, J and clone size derive from that table, while D and trimming were established from the DNA sequence. Counted in this sample were around 180,000 clones; 85% to 90% of them appeared once. 2.5% to 3% of the sample goes to the ten largest clones.

Taken with the paper, the label for time point translates to: baseline before first vaccination. In the paper's terms, the treatment or condition label means: meningococcal conjugate vaccine given as trial control. Vaccinee samples came from UK trials COV001 and COV002, including a single-blind randomized controlled phase 2/3 trial of AZD1222 (ChAdOx1 nCoV-19) in healthy adults. For TCRbeta chain sequencing, PBMC samples from trial participants were taken at day 0 and at day 28 after the second dose. CDR1 and CDR2, looked up from the germline V gene, are LGHNA and YSLEER. There are 15 amino acids in the CDR3, from cysteine to phenylalanine inclusive. Just CDR3 DNA is preserved here, 45 bases in frame from base 1. The junction shows trimming of 4 bases on V and 5 bases on J, and the gene matches do not reach 5 bases of it. On this clone: Its antigen specificity is not known. Base quality data are lacking; no much larger clone is found one base away.

This receptor was obtained from an adult in good health. The sequence is built from TRBV4-3 and TRBJ1-6; the junction holds 7 bases that match TRBD1. This specimen was peripheral blood, taken on day 0 of MenACWY control vaccination. The CDR3 reads CASSPGQLDNSPLHF. The nucleotides read TGCGCCAGCAGCCCGGGACAGCTGGATAATTCACCCCTCCACTTT.